The rows below give T cell receptor beta chains drawn from one sample of a study of cytomegalovirus exposure and HLA in healthy donors. Clones were read by immunoSEQ multiplex PCR, and TCRdb kept only the in-frame ones, dropping some. The table has about 98,000 clones, approximately 90% seen once. The sequenced material came from PBMCs. These receptor sequences come from a young woman in good health and CMV-seronegative. The CDR3 runs from the conserved cysteine through the conserved F or W. Fields, in order: D gene, V gene, clone size, J gene, CDR3 protein, CDR3 DNA. The D gene is left open where the match is weak. Size values are once, few and many counts, or a class for expanded clones, and some rows have none.

d_gene: TRBD1; v_gene: TRBV7-9; abundance: .; j_gene: TRBJ1-1; CDR3aa: CASSPPGGTEAFF; CDR3nt: TGTGCCAGCAGCCCCCCAGGGGGGACTGAAGCTTTCTTT
d_gene: TRBD2; v_gene: TRBV9; abundance: .; j_gene: TRBJ2-1; CDR3aa: CASSTSGVVSVNEQFF; CDR3nt: TGTGCCAGCAGCACAAGCGGGGTTGTCTCCGTCAATGAGCAGTTCTTC
d_gene: TRBD2; v_gene: TRBV4-1; abundance: .; j_gene: TRBJ2-7; CDR3aa: CASSRAGEGLDEQYF; CDR3nt: TGCGCCAGCAGCCGGGCGGGGGAGGGGCTCGACGAGCAGTACTTC
d_gene: TRBD2; v_gene: TRBV9; abundance: once; j_gene: TRBJ2-3; CDR3aa: CASGTFGAGAVDTQYF; CDR3nt: TGTGCCAGCGGGACCTTCGGAGCGGGAGCGGTGGATACGCAGTATTTT
d_gene: TRBD2; v_gene: TRBV9; abundance: .; j_gene: TRBJ2-2; CDR3aa: CASSVNSGTLTGELFF; CDR3nt: TGTGCCAGCAGCGTAAATAGCGGGACCCTCACCGGGGAGCTGTTTTTT
d_gene: .; v_gene: TRBV5-4; abundance: .; j_gene: TRBJ2-5; CDR3aa: CASSFDAGSQETQYF; CDR3nt: TGTGCCAGCAGCTTTGACGCGGGGTCCCAAGAGACCCAGTACTTC
d_gene: .; v_gene: TRBV4-1; abundance: .; j_gene: TRBJ1-2; CDR3aa: CASSQGGLQESWEGYTF; CDR3nt: TGCGCCAGCAGCCAGGGGGGGTTGCAGGAGTCTTGGGAAGGCTACACCTTC
d_gene: TRBD2; v_gene: TRBV7-9; abundance: .; j_gene: TRBJ2-7; CDR3aa: CASSLFLSGGYEQYF; CDR3nt: TGTGCCAGCAGCTTATTCCTCTCGGGGGGTTACGAGCAGTACTTC
d_gene: TRBD2; v_gene: TRBV15; abundance: few; j_gene: TRBJ2-5; CDR3aa: CATSGPGQGGLAGGKTQYF; CDR3nt: TGTGCCACCAGCGGCCCGGGACAGGGAGGACTAGCGGGGGGAAAGACCCAGTACTTC
d_gene: TRBD1; v_gene: TRBV18; abundance: .; j_gene: TRBJ2-7; CDR3aa: CASSSRTGTYEQYF; CDR3nt: TGTGCCAGCTCGTCGAGGACAGGGACCTACGAGCAGTACTTC
d_gene: .; v_gene: TRBV7-2; abundance: .; j_gene: TRBJ1-2; CDR3aa: CAITSGGLISYGYTF; CDR3nt: TGTGCCATTACGTCCGGGGGGCTAATCTCCTATGGCTACACCTTC
d_gene: .; v_gene: TRBV11-1; abundance: .; j_gene: TRBJ2-7; CDR3aa: CASSLPPGSEQYF; CDR3nt: TGTGCCAGCAGCTTACCCCCCGGGAGCGAGCAGTACTTC
d_gene: TRBD1; v_gene: TRBV27; abundance: .; j_gene: TRBJ2-2; CDR3aa: CASSLYPTGGTGELFF; CDR3nt: TGTGCCAGCAGTTTATACCCGACAGGGGGGACCGGGGAGCTGTTTTTT
d_gene: .; v_gene: TRBV19; abundance: .; j_gene: TRBJ2-7; CDR3aa: CATSSGFYEQYF; CDR3nt: TGTGCCACTTCCTCGGGGTTCTACGAGCAGTACTTC
d_gene: .; v_gene: TRBV6-5; abundance: .; j_gene: TRBJ1-1; CDR3aa: CASSYIGISEVAFF; CDR3nt: TGTGCCAGCAGTTACATCGGAATAAGCGAAGTGGCTTTCTTT
d_gene: TRBD2; v_gene: TRBV9; abundance: .; j_gene: TRBJ2-2; CDR3aa: CASSVSGRGELFF; CDR3nt: TGTGCCAGCAGCGTATCTGGGCGGGGGGAACTGTTTTTT
d_gene: TRBD2; v_gene: TRBV2; abundance: .; j_gene: TRBJ2-1; CDR3aa: CASSPTGEGNNEQFF; CDR3nt: TGTGCCAGCAGTCCCACCGGGGAGGGCAACAATGAGCAGTTCTTC
d_gene: TRBD2; v_gene: TRBV9; abundance: once; j_gene: TRBJ2-2; CDR3aa: CASSPSWLAGEGGELFF; CDR3nt: TGTGCCAGCAGCCCGAGCTGGCTAGCGGGAGAGGGTGGGGAGCTGTTTTTT
d_gene: TRBD2; v_gene: TRBV4-2; abundance: .; j_gene: TRBJ2-1; CDR3aa: CASSQAMAGEYNEQFF; CDR3nt: TGTGCCAGCAGCCAAGCGATGGCGGGGGAATACAATGAGCAGTTCTTC
d_gene: TRBD2; v_gene: TRBV6-1; abundance: .; j_gene: TRBJ2-7; CDR3aa: CATPGLAGYEQYF; CDR3nt: TGTGCCACCCCCGGACTAGCGGGATATGAGCAGTACTTC
d_gene: .; v_gene: TRBV11-2; abundance: few; j_gene: TRBJ2-2; CDR3aa: CASTQQGGIGGELFF; CDR3nt: TGTGCCAGCACCCAACAAGGGGGAATTGGCGGGGAGCTGTTTTTT
d_gene: TRBD1; v_gene: TRBV2; abundance: .; j_gene: TRBJ1-1; CDR3aa: CASSLGQGTTEAFF; CDR3nt: TGTGCCAGCAGCCTTGGACAGGGAACTACTGAAGCTTTCTTT
d_gene: .; v_gene: TRBV5-1; abundance: .; j_gene: TRBJ2-5; CDR3aa: CASSSGTSGETQYF; CDR3nt: TGCGCCAGCAGTTCCGGGACAAGTGGGGAGACCCAGTACTTC
d_gene: .; v_gene: TRBV5-1; abundance: .; j_gene: TRBJ1-6; CDR3aa: CASRREQADSPLHF; CDR3nt: TGCGCCAGCAGAAGGGAACAGGCCGATTCACCCCTCCACTTT
d_gene: .; v_gene: TRBV7-2; abundance: .; j_gene: TRBJ2-5; CDR3aa: CASSTPSQTQYF; CDR3nt: TGTGCCAGCAGCACTCCGAGTCAGACCCAGTACTTC
d_gene: TRBD1; v_gene: TRBV5-4; abundance: .; j_gene: TRBJ2-2; CDR3aa: CASSRGQALNTGELFF; CDR3nt: TGTGCCAGCAGCCGCGGACAGGCGCTGAACACCGGGGAGCTGTTTTTT
d_gene: .; v_gene: TRBV29-1; abundance: .; j_gene: TRBJ2-1; CDR3aa: CSVGPLGAGNEQFF; CDR3nt: TGCAGCGTTGGCCCCCTGGGGGCTGGCAATGAGCAGTTCTTC
d_gene: .; v_gene: TRBV27; abundance: .; j_gene: TRBJ2-3; CDR3aa: CASSFKRFTVSTDTQYF; CDR3nt: TGTGCCAGCAGTTTTAAGCGGTTCACGGTTAGCACAGATACGCAGTATTTT
d_gene: .; v_gene: TRBV5-1; abundance: .; j_gene: TRBJ2-1; CDR3aa: CASSLAPGGYNEQFF; CDR3nt: TGCGCCAGCAGCTTGGCGCCCGGGGGATACAATGAGCAGTTCTTC
d_gene: .; v_gene: TRBV7-9; abundance: .; j_gene: TRBJ1-4; CDR3aa: CASSSLGGAGEKLFF; CDR3nt: TGTGCCAGCAGCTCCCTAGGCGGGGCAGGTGAAAAACTGTTTTTT
d_gene: .; v_gene: TRBV4-2; abundance: once; j_gene: TRBJ2-5; CDR3aa: CASSQETTQETQYF; CDR3nt: TGTGCCAGCAGCCAAGAAACCACACAAGAGACCCAGTACTTC
d_gene: TRBD1; v_gene: TRBV9; abundance: .; j_gene: TRBJ1-1; CDR3aa: CASSVVGTAGEAFF; CDR3nt: TGTGCCAGCAGCGTAGTAGGGACAGCGGGCGAAGCTTTCTTT